Presented here are 24 T cell receptor beta chains from one specimen sequenced in a study of vaccination effects on CD4 cells after COVID-19. Sequenced by immunoSEQ multiplex PCR; TCRdb stores in-frame clones only, minus some. The table includes 26,000 or so clones, 83% detected once. ViraFEST expansion of antigen-specific CD4+ T cells with viral peptide pools preceded sequencing. Investigators separated out CD4+ T cells once around nine days of culture had passed. BNT162b2 vaccine or mRNA-1273 vaccine was given to participants in two doses. The antigens for these receptors are not known. The specimen comprised CD4+ T cells from PBMCs cultured with HCoV-NL63 spike peptides, sampled after COVID-19 vaccination. The receptors originated from a human donor who received a COVID-19 vaccine. Some clones in this sample may be carry-over from other donors' samples.

This clone has more than one count but fewer than ten. The CDR3 reads CASSGRIGKTNEQFF. The CDR3 DNA reads TGCGCCAGCAGTGGCCGAATAGGGAAGACGAATGAGCAGTTCTTC. The chain carries TRBV10-1 and TRBJ2-1; D remains unclear. The CDR3 length is 15 residues. The germline V and J ends were trimmed by 4 bases and 7 bases, with 17 bases remaining between them. Germline V CDR1 and CDR2: WNHNN, SYGVQD (reference sequence).

V usage is TRBV19 and J usage is TRBJ1-4; 8 bases align to TRBD1. The germline gives CDR1 LNHDA, CDR2 SQIVND (reference sequence). The CDR3 loop spans 15 amino acids. V lost 4 bases and J lost 3; bases outside the gene matches: 4. CDR3 region: CASSTDRAANEKLFF. The CDR3 DNA reads TGTGCCAGTAGTACGGACAGGGCGGCTAATGAAAAACTGTTTTTT.

The chain combines TRBV18 with TRBJ1-1; TRBD1 agrees at 7 bases. Germline-derived CDR1 and CDR2 are KGHSH and LQKENI. The CDR3 totals 17 residues. Trimming took 4 bases from V and 2 from J; bases not matched to a gene: 13. The chain's CDR3 is CASSRNAGTADNTEAFF. The CDR3 DNA sequence: TGTGCCAGCTCACGCAACGCGGGGACAGCCGATAACACTGAAGCTTTCTTT.

This sequence joins TRBV19 and TRBJ1-2; 10 bases match TRBD1. Losses at the gene ends were 3 bases for V and 0 bases for J; bases not matched to a gene: 1. Germline CDR1 LNHDA, CDR2 SQIVND (reference sequence). The CDR3 sequence is 15 residues long. The CDR3 loop reads CASSMGQGSNYGYTF. In nucleotides, the CDR3 is TGTGCCAGTAGTATGGGACAGGGGTCTAACTATGGCTACACCTTC.

The V gene is TRBV6-5, the J gene TRBJ2-5; 7 bases align to TRBD1. Germline CDR1 MNHEY, CDR2 SVGAGI. Trimming cost V 5 bases and J 1 base; bases outside gene matches: 4. The CDR3 has 14 amino acids. CDR3 DNA: TGTGCCAGCAGTAGGTGGGACAGCCAAGAGACCCAGTACTTC. It encodes CASSRWDSQETQYF.

The rearrangement links TRBV6-6 to TRBJ1-2; D call uncertain. CDR3 length: 13 residues. Germline V CDR1 and CDR2: MNHNY, SVGAGI (reference sequence). Trimming removed 5 bases from V and 3 bases from J, with 10 bases in between. DNA for the CDR3: TGTGCCAGCAGTCGAACTCTGGACTATGGCTACACCTTC. It yields the protein CASSRTLDYGYTF.

The chain employs TRBV27 and TRBJ1-3; D gene ambiguous. Germline CDR1 and CDR2: MNHEY and SMNVEV (reference sequence). This CDR3 comprises 14 residues. V dropped 4 bases and J dropped 0 bases, with 7 bases sitting between them. CDR3 amino acids: CASSSTSSGNTIYF. CDR3 sequence (DNA): TGTGCCAGCAGTTCAACCAGCTCTGGAAACACCATATATTTT.

This chain uses TRBV5-8 with TRBJ2-1; 7 bases match TRBD2. CDR3 length: 15 residues. The ends lost 3 bases at V and 3 bases at J; junction bases unmatched: 6. Germline-derived CDR1 and CDR2 are SGHTS and YDEGEE. The CDR3 sequence is CASSSNGGNYNEQFF. The CDR3 DNA is TGTGCCAGCAGCTCAAACGGGGGGAACTACAATGAGCAGTTCTTC.

The rearrangement joins TRBV24-1 to TRBJ2-3, with a weak D call TRBD2 (6 bases). V was clipped by 5 bases and J by 4 bases, with 15 bases between them. CDR3 size: 15 residues. Germline CDR1 is KGHDR and CDR2 is SFDVKD. CDR3 bases: TGTGCCACCAGTGCCCTTGGGGGAGGCGCAGATACGCAGTATTTT. Translating it yields CATSALGGGADTQYF.

The DNA for the CDR3 is TGTGCCAGCTCACAACAGGGGGCCACAGATACGCAGTATTTT. Protein product: CASSQQGATDTQYF. This chain joins TRBV18 and TRBJ2-3; 9 bases are a match to TRBD1. Germline assignment: CDR1 KGHSH and CDR2 LQKENI. The CDR3 extends over 14 amino acids. Trimming at V came to 4 bases and at J to 2 bases, leaving 1 base not matched to a gene. The variable domain in full, completed from reference TRBV18 and TRBJ2-3, reads NAGVMQNPRHLVRRRGQEARLRCSPMKGHSHVYWYRQLPEEGLKFMVYLQKENIIDESGMPKERFSAEFPKEGPSILRIQQVVRGDSAAYFCASSQQGATDTQYFGPGTRLTVL.

The chain joins TRBV10-3 to TRBJ1-2; D ambiguous. The germline V and J ends were trimmed by 2 bases and 3 bases, with 4 bases remaining between them. The germline CDR1 and CDR2 sequences are ENHRY and SYGVKD. The CDR3 covers 12 residues. Here the CDR3 reads CAISEGDYGYTF. The CDR3 coding sequence is TGTGCCATCAGTGAGGGCGACTATGGCTACACCTTC.

This clone occurred a few times. J is TRBJ2-7 and V is TRBV6-2 or TRBV6-3; D not certain. The germline gives CDR1 MNHEY, CDR2 SVGEGT. CDR3 size: 16 residues. V lost 4 bases to trimming and J lost 3 bases, with 19 bases between them. CDR3 in DNA: TGTGCCAGCAGTTCCTACTCCCCTTCAAATGACTACGAGCAGTACGTC. This translates into CASSSYSPSNDYEQYV.

This clone was seen a handful of times. The chain joins TRBV9 to TRBJ1-6; possibly TRBD1 for D (6 bases). Trimming stripped 2 bases from V and 13 bases from J, with 22 bases between. The CDR3 runs 16 residues. Germline V gene data show CDR1 as SGDLS and CDR2 as YYNGEE. The CDR3 DNA is TGTGCCAGCAGCGTCACGGACCGTTCGGTGGGGGCGCCCCTCCACTTT. Residues: CASSVTDRSVGAPLHF.

The chain carries TRBV27 and TRBJ1-6; possible D gene TRBD1, 5 bases. In germline, CDR1 is MNHEY, CDR2 SMNVEV (reference sequence). V was pared by 5 bases and J by 7 bases, with 15 bases between. This CDR3 has 15 amino acids. The CDR3, as DNA: TGTGCCAGCAGTGTGAACCGGGACCACAATTCACCCCTCCACTTT. Amino acids: CASSVNRDHNSPLHF.

The rearrangement uses TRBV7-3 and TRBJ2-1, with D tentatively TRBD2 (6 bases). The germline V and J ends were trimmed by 1 base and 7 bases, with 20 bases remaining between them. Germline CDR1 reads SGHTA; CDR2 reads FQGTGA. The CDR3 is 17 amino acids. The DNA for the CDR3 is TGTGCCAGCAGCTTAAAAGGCGGAAGCGGGCCAACTAATGAGCAGTTCTTC. Translated: CASSLKGGSGPTNEQFF. The full variable domain, completed using reference TRBV7-3 and TRBJ2-1, is GAGVSQTPSNKVTEKGKYVELRCDPISGHTALYWYRQSLGQGPEFLIYFQGTGAADDSGLPNDRFFAVRPEGSVSTLKIQRTERGDSAVYLCASSLKGGSGPTNEQFFGPGTRLTVL.

This rearrangement joins TRBV3-1 (or the pseudogene TRBV3-2) to TRBJ2-1; 10 bases align to TRBD1. The CDR3 runs 18 residues. V trimming: 2 bases; J trimming: 5 bases; junction bases outside the gene matches: 12. The V gene's germline CDR1 is LGHDT and CDR2 YNNKEL (reference sequence). The CDR3 DNA is TGTGCCAGCAGCCAAAAAAGGGTGACAGGGGGCATCAACAATGAGCAGTTCTTC. It translates to CASSQKRVTGGINNEQFF.

The chain uses TRBV15 and TRBJ1-5; the D gene is possibly TRBD1 (6 bases). Deletions cut 5 bases from V and 3 bases from J, with 11 bases between. Germline CDR1 and CDR2: LNHNV and YYDKDF (reference sequence). This CDR3 has 14 amino acids. The CDR3 DNA reads as TGTGCCACCAGCCAGGGGCTCCTCAATCAGCCCCAGCATTTT. Translated, it gives CATSQGLLNQPQHF.

This chain connects TRBV4-1 to TRBJ2-5; TRBD2 is a possible D gene (6 bases). The V and J ends lost 0 bases and 5 bases respectively, with 13 bases between them. The CDR3 sequence is 15 residues long. The V gene's germline CDR1 is MGHRA and CDR2 YSYEKL. The CDR3 DNA sequence: TGCGCCAGCAGCCAAGATCCCCTAGCGCGGGAGACCCAGTACTTC. Translating it yields CASSQDPLARETQYF.

This clone appeared a few times. The rearrangement joins TRBV4-2 to TRBJ2-1; 9 positions match TRBD2. From germline, CDR1 is LGHNA and CDR2 YNFKEQ. The junction had 17 bases not matched to a gene; V was cut back by 1 base and J by 1 base. The length of the CDR3 is 21 residues. The CDR3 bases are TGTGCCAGCAGCCAAGTTTATTCGGGTACTAGCGGGCCCAATTCCTACAATGAGCAGTTCTTC. This translates into CASSQVYSGTSGPNSYNEQFF.

This chain joins TRBV3-1 (or the pseudogene TRBV3-2) and TRBJ1-4; D is ambiguous. The V end was cut by 0 bases, the J end by 11 bases, with 13 bases between. Germline V gene lookup returns CDR1 LGHDT and CDR2 YNNKEL (reference sequence). The CDR3 is made up of 14 amino acids. The CDR3 DNA follows: TGTGCCAGCAGCCAAGATAATTCGGGTCGGAAACTGTTTTTT. It codes for CASSQDNSGRKLFF.

V gene TRBV30 combines with J gene TRBJ1-5, with D perhaps TRBD1 (5 bases). The CDR3 contains 13 residues. Trimming cost V 3 bases and J 3 bases, with 9 bases left between them. Germline V gene sequence: CDR1 GTSNPN, CDR2 SVGIG (reference sequence). The chain's CDR3 is CAWSRQLNQPQHF. CDR3 DNA sequence: TGTGCCTGGAGCCGACAGCTCAATCAGCCCCAGCATTTT.

This chain links TRBV12-3 or TRBV12-4 with TRBJ2-5; perhaps D is TRBD1 or TRBD2 (5 bases each). Trimming stripped 3 bases from V and 4 bases from J, with 6 bases between. There are 12 residues in the CDR3. CDR3 sequence: CASSFGGETQYF. The CDR3 DNA follows: TGTGCCAGCAGTTTTGGGGGAGAGACCCAGTACTTC.

This clone was detected only a few times. This chain connects TRBV6-5 to TRBJ1-2; 7 bases align to TRBD1. Trimming at V came to 6 bases and at J to 3 bases, leaving 7 bases not matched to a gene. In germline, CDR1 is MNHEY, CDR2 SVGAGI. The CDR3 has 14 residues. The DNA for the CDR3 is TGTGCCAGCAGGCAACCGACAGGGCACTATGGCTACACCTTC. Translation: CASRQPTGHYGYTF.

The chain combines TRBV30 with TRBJ1-4; D ambiguous. Germline lookup yields CDR1 GTSNPN and CDR2 SVGIG (reference sequence). The CDR3 loop spans 14 amino acids. Trimming removed 6 bases at V and 4 bases at J, with 15 bases between. DNA for the CDR3: TGTGCCTGTGGTGAGGCACATGATAATGAAAAACTGTTTTTT. Protein sequence: CACGEAHDNEKLFF.